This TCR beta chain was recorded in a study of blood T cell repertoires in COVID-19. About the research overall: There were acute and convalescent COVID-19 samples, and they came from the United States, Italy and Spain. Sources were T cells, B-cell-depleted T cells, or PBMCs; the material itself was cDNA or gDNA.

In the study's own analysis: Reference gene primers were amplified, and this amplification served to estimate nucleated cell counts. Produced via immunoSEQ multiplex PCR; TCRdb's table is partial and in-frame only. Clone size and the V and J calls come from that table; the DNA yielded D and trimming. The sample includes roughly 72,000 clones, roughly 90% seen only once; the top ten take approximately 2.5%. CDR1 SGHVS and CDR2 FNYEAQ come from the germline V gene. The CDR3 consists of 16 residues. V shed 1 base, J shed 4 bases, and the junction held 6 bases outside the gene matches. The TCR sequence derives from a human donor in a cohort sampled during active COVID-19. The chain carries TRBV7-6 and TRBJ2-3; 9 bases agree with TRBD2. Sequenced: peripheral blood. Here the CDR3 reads CASSLEAGGFADTQYF. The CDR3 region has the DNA TGTGCCAGCAGCTTAGAGGCGGGAGGGTTCGCAGATACGCAGTATTTT.